This T cell receptor beta chain was sequenced in a study of blood T cell repertoires in COVID-19. In this sample, this clone turned up once. Generated by immunoSEQ multiplex PCR, the TCRdb table keeps only in-frame clones and is missing some. The sample carries 250,000 or so clones, approximately 90% recorded once. This CDR3 has 12 residues. Unmatched junction bases numbered 4, after V lost 5 bases and J lost 9 bases. Germline loops: CDR1 SGHTA, CDR2 FQGNSA. This sequence originates from a woman in her forties who had recovered from COVID-19. The chain combines TRBV7-2 with TRBJ1-5; 7 bases align to TRBD1. The sequencing sample was made of peripheral blood. The CDR3 is CASSPTGPPQHF. For the CDR3, the DNA is TGTGCCAGCAGCCCGACAGGGCCGCCCCAGCATTTT.